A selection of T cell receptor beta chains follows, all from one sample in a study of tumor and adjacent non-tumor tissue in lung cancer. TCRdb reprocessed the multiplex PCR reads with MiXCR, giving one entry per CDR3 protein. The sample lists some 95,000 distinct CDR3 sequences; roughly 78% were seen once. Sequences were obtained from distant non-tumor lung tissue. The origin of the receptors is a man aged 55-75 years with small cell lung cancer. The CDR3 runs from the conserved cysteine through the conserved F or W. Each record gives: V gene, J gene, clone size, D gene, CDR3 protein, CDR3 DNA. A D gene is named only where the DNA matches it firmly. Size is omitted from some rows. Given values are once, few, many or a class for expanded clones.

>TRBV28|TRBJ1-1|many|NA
CATFDSVTEAFF
TGTGCCACCTTTGACTCGGTCACTGAAGCTTTCTTT
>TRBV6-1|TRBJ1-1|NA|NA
CASPRGVSEAFF
TGTGCCAGTCCAAGGGGAGTCTCTGAAGCTTTCTTT
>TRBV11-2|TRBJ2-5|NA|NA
CASSSLVLSEGETQYF
TGTGCCAGTAGCTCCCTGGTACTATCGGAAGGTGAGACCCAGTACTTC
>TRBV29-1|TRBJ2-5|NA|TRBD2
CSAGRAGGTEYF
TGCAGCGCTGGGAGGGCAGGCGGGACCGAGTACTTC
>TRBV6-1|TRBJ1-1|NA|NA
CASIISGLQDEVFF
TGTGCCAGCATCATCTCGGGGTTACAGGACGAAGTTTTCTTT
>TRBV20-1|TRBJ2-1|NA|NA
CSARRTAASDVQFF
TGCAGTGCTAGAAGGACAGCGGCCTCCGATGTGCAGTTCTTC
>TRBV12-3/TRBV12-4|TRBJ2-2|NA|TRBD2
CASSLWRGSKTGELFF
TGTGCCAGCAGTCTTTGGCGGGGGTCGAAGACCGGGGAGCTGTTTTTT
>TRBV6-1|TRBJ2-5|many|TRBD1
CASSETAGTGQETQYF
TGTGCCAGCAGTGAAACAGCCGGGACAGGGCAAGAGACCCAGTACTTC
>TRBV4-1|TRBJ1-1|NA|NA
CARSLVPGRGTEAFF
TGCGCCAGAAGCCTAGTTCCAGGGCGTGGTACTGAAGCTTTCTTT
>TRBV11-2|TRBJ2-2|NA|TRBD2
CVRSLARETGELFF
TGTGTCAGAAGCTTAGCGCGGGAGACCGGTGAGCTGTTTTTT
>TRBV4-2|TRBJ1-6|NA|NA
CASNQDLRGGSLLHF
TGTGCCAGTAACCAAGATTTAAGGGGCGGTTCACTCCTCCACTTT
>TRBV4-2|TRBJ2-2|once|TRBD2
CTSKLAGDGGGELFF
TGTACGAGCAAACTAGCGGGAGATGGTGGCGGGGAGCTGTTTTTT
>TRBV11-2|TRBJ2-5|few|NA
CASSSGAGHQETQCF
TGTGCCAGCAGCTCGGGGGCGGGACACCAAGAGACCCAGTGCTTC
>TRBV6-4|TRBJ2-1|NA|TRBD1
CAGSEGTGGHEQFF
TGTGCCGGCAGTGAAGGGACAGGGGGTCATGAGCAGTTCTTC
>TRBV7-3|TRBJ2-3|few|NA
CASSFAGTQDTQYF
TGTGCCAGCAGCTTTGCGGGAACTCAAGATACGCAGTATTTT
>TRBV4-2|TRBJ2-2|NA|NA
CACSQDLGANTGELFF
TGTGCATGCAGCCAAGATCTCGGGGCGAACACCGGGGAGCTGTTTTTT